These 21 T cell receptor beta chains share one sample of origin, sequenced in a study of OX40 agonist ivuxolimab in advanced cancers. Data came from immunoSEQ multiplex PCR; TCRdb stores just in-frame clones and leaves some out. The sample consists of about 45,000 clones, 75% to 90% of them appearing once. The sequences come from CD4+ or CD8+ T cells sorted from blood, collected in a trial of the OX40 agonist ivuxolimab. These receptors were taken from an adult with an advanced solid tumor such as melanoma, head and neck, liver or kidney cancer.

J is TRBJ2-4 and V is TRBV28; no reliable D call. Germline CDR1 and CDR2: MDHEN and SYDVKM. The germline V and J ends were trimmed by 3 bases and 0 bases, with 12 bases remaining between them. The CDR3 is made up of 16 amino acids. The CDR3 reads CASSFFRAAAKNIQYF. The DNA of the CDR3 is TGTGCCAGCAGTTTCTTTCGGGCAGCAGCCAAAAACATTCAGTACTTC.

The chain links TRBV5-1 to TRBJ1-5; TRBD1 is a possible D gene (6 bases). The germline CDR1 and CDR2 sequences are SGHRS and YFSETQ. The CDR3 sequence is 15 residues long. The V gene lost 4 bases and the J gene lost 6 bases, with 17 bases spanning the gap. The DNA for the CDR3 is TGCGCCAGCAGCCCGGGGCCAGGGGTAACTCAGCCCCAGCATTTT. This gives the protein CASSPGPGVTQPQHF. Together with reference TRBV5-1 and TRBJ1-5, the CDR3 gives the full variable domain: KAGVTQTPRYLIKTRGQQVTLSCSPISGHRSVSWYQQTPGQGLQFLFEYFSETQRNKGNFPGRFSGRQFSNSRSEMNVSTLELGDSALYLCASSPGPGVTQPQHFGDGTRLSIL.

This chain joins TRBV6-5 and TRBJ2-7; the D gene could be TRBD1 or TRBD2 (5 bases each). Germline CDR1 reads MNHEY; CDR2 reads SVGAGI. The length of the CDR3 is 14 residues. With 7 bases removed from V and 3 bases from J, the gap between germline ends came to 16 bases. CDR3 amino acids: CASTRSGGGYEQYF. The CDR3 nucleotides read TGTGCCAGCACCAGAAGCGGTGGGGGCTACGAGCAGTACTTC.

This chain connects TRBV18 to TRBJ2-7; 8 positions agree with TRBD2. Germline CDR1 is KGHSH and CDR2 is LQKENI. There are 15 residues in the CDR3. The ends lost 6 bases at V and 4 bases at J; junction bases unmatched: 11. DNA of the CDR3: TGTGCCAGCTCGGGGCGGGCTAGCGGGTCGTACGAGCAGTACTTC. Its translation: CASSGRASGSYEQYF.

V usage is TRBV28 and J usage is TRBJ1-6; D is ambiguous. The length of the CDR3 is 15 residues. Germline-derived CDR1 and CDR2 are MDHEN and SYDVKM. V lost 3 bases and J lost 9, with 15 bases in between. The CDR3 region is CASSFQRSLGSPLHF. The CDR3 DNA follows: TGTGCCAGCAGTTTCCAACGGTCCCTCGGTTCACCCCTCCACTTT.

This chain joins TRBV7-9 and TRBJ1-1, with D unresolved. The germline CDR1 and CDR2 sequences are SEHNR and FQNEAQ (reference sequence). Trimming stripped 10 bases from V and 8 bases from J, with 8 bases between. CDR3 length equals 9 residues. CDR3 DNA sequence: TGTGCCACCGAAAACGAAGCTTTCTTT. It codes for CATENEAFF. The complete variable domain, with remaining parts taken from reference TRBV7-9 and TRBJ1-1, reads DTGVSQNPRHKITKRGQNVTFRCDPISEHNRLYWYRQTLGQGPEFLTYFQNEAQLEKSRLLSDRFSAERPKGSFSTLEIQRTEQGDSAMYLCATENEAFFGQGTRLTVV.

The chain employs TRBV2 and TRBJ1-1; possibly TRBD1 for D (5 bases). Trimming shortened V by 2 bases and J by 7 bases, and 17 bases separated the two germline ends. The CDR3 sequence is 15 residues long. Germline-derived CDR1 and CDR2 are SNHLY and FYNNEI. The CDR3 DNA is TGTGCCAGCAGTGAAAGAGGGGCAGGGCTCATTGAAGCTTTCTTT. Residues: CASSERGAGLIEAFF. The variable domain in full, completed from reference TRBV2 and TRBJ1-1, reads EPEVTQTPSHQVTQMGQEVILRCVPISNHLYFYWYRQILGQKVEFLVSFYNNEISEKSEIFDDQFSVERPDGSNFTLKIRSTKLEDSAMYFCASSERGAGLIEAFFGQGTRLTVV.

V is TRBV5-5 and J is TRBJ2-1, with 10 bases identical to TRBD2. The V gene's germline CDR1 is SGHKS and CDR2 YYEKEE (reference sequence). CDR3 length equals 15 residues. Trimming took 4 bases from V and 9 from J; bases not matched to a gene: 10. CDR3 nucleotide sequence: TGTGCCAGCAGCATTATTCCGGGACTAGCGTCTGAGCAGTTCTTC. Its translation: CASSIIPGLASEQFF.

This clone was seen just once. CDR3 loop: CASSQDRAAAYNSPLHF. DNA for the CDR3: TGCGCCAGCAGCCAAGATCGTGCGGCAGCTTATAATTCACCCCTCCACTTT. The chain links TRBV4-1 to TRBJ1-6, with D unclear. Trimming stripped 0 bases from V and 4 bases from J, with 13 bases between. Germline assignment: CDR1 MGHRA and CDR2 YSYEKL. CDR3 length: 17 amino acids.

The count of this clone is one. This chain uses TRBV28 with TRBJ1-5; 7 nucleotides match TRBD1. The ends lost 10 bases at V and 4 bases at J; junction bases unmatched: 10. Looked up from germline, CDR1 is MDHEN and CDR2 is SYDVKM. This CDR3 is built from 14 residues. This chain's CDR3 is CAINGAGGNQPQHF. Here the CDR3 DNA reads TGTGCCATCAATGGGGCAGGGGGTAATCAGCCCCAGCATTTT.

The rearrangement links TRBV10-1 to TRBJ2-2, with 8 bases identical to TRBD2. CDR1 and CDR2 (germline): WNHNN, SYGVQD (reference sequence). The CDR3 sequence is 15 residues long. V was clipped by 4 bases and J by 0 bases; unmatched bases: 1. CDR3 loop: CASSASGPNTGELFF. The CDR3 DNA is TGCGCCAGCAGTGCTAGCGGGCCGAACACCGGGGAGCTGTTTTTT.

The chain has TRBV29-1 and TRBJ1-5, with 7 bases fitting TRBD1. Per germline, CDR1 SQVTM and CDR2 ANQGSEA. The CDR3 runs to 13 residues. V was clipped by 4 bases and J by 4 bases; unmatched bases: 4. CDR3 protein: CSVAGGPNQPQHF. CDR3 coding DNA: TGCAGCGTTGCAGGGGGACCGAATCAGCCCCAGCATTTT.

V is TRBV6-5 and J is TRBJ1-2; D is possibly TRBD1 (6 bases). The CDR3 has 15 residues. CDR1 and CDR2 (germline): MNHEY, SVGAGI. Trimming took 3 bases from V and 0 from J, leaving 11 bases between them. The CDR3 region has the DNA TGTGCCAGCAGTTATGGCAGGGGCGCTAACTATGGCTACACCTTC. It yields the protein CASSYGRGANYGYTF.

This sequence joins TRBV11-2 and TRBJ2-3; D remains unclear. Trimming left V 5 bases short and J 4 bases short, with 16 bases between. Per germline, CDR1 SGHAT and CDR2 FQNNGV. This CDR3 is built from 15 residues. The DNA of the CDR3 is TGTGCCAGCAGCGGCCGGGTCCGGGCCCCAGATACGCAGTATTTT. This codes for CASSGRVRAPDTQYF.

V is TRBV6-4 and J is TRBJ2-7, with 7 bases fitting TRBD2. Germline-derived CDR1 and CDR2 are MRHNA and SNTAGT. V lost 6 bases, J lost 0 bases, and 11 bases stayed unmatched. This CDR3 has 16 residues. For the CDR3, the DNA is TGTGCCAGCAGGGGAGCGGGATGCTTGAGCTCCTACGAGCAGTACTTC. Protein: CASRGAGCLSSYEQYF.

A remark on this clone: This CDR3 is also generated by other DNA sequences in the sample. This sequence joins TRBV7-2 and TRBJ2-7; the match to TRBD2 covers 8 bases. The CDR3 loop spans 17 amino acids. The germline V gene has CDR1 SGHTA and CDR2 FQGNSA. Germline trimming cut 3 bases from V and 1 base from J; bases unmatched to any gene: 11. The CDR3 region is CASSLGPGLGSSYEQYF. The CDR3, as DNA: TGTGCCAGCAGCTTGGGGCCGGGACTAGGGTCTTCCTACGAGCAGTACTTC.

This rearrangement joins TRBV30 to TRBJ1-3; 9 bases line up with TRBD1. Trimming removed 7 bases from V and 4 bases from J; junction bases left unmatched: 5. The CDR3 consists of 13 residues. Germline V gene data show CDR1 as GTSNPN and CDR2 as SVGIG (reference sequence). The CDR3 spells CASDRGAGNTIYF. As DNA, the CDR3 is TGTGCCTCCGACAGGGGGGCGGGAAACACCATATATTTT. Together with reference TRBV30 and TRBJ1-3, the CDR3 gives the full variable domain: SQTIHQWPATLVQPVGSPLSLECTVEGTSNPNLYWYRQAAGRGLQLLFYSVGIGQISSEVPQNLSASRPQDRQFILSSKKLLLSDSGFYLCASDRGAGNTIYFGEGSWLTVV.

The chain has TRBV7-2 and TRBJ2-1; TRBD2 might be the D (5 bases). The germline CDR1 and CDR2 sequences are SGHTA and FQGNSA. Trimming left V 3 bases short and J 10 bases short, with 16 bases between. The CDR3 spans 14 residues. The CDR3 here is CASSFGVGVGEQFF. CDR3 sequence (DNA): TGTGCCAGCAGCTTCGGGGTGGGAGTGGGAGAGCAGTTCTTC.

The CDR3 bases are TGTGCCATCAGTGGGGGAGAGGGCCTAACAGATACGCAGTATTTT. Protein product: CAISGGEGLTDTQYF. V usage is TRBV10-3 and J usage is TRBJ2-3; TRBD2 might be the D (5 bases). Germline V lookup: CDR1 ENHRY, CDR2 SYGVKD. This CDR3 spans 15 amino acids. Deletions cut 4 bases from V and 3 bases from J, with 14 bases between.

The chain joins TRBV6-4 to TRBJ2-6; no firm D call. Trimming took off 5 bases at V and 0 bases at J, with 5 bases between the two ends. This CDR3 has 14 amino acids. The V gene's germline CDR1 is MRHNA and CDR2 SNTAGT. The CDR3 nucleotides are TGTGCCAGCAGTATGAGCTCTGGGGCCAACGTCCTGACTTTC. Translated: CASSMSSGANVLTF.

This clone was picked up one time. This chain links TRBV7-3 with TRBJ2-2; 10 bases line up with TRBD2. This CDR3 region has 18 residues. The junction had 24 bases not matched to a gene; V was cut back by 5 bases and J by 15 bases. Germline V gene data show CDR1 as SGHTA and CDR2 as FQGTGA. The CDR3, as DNA: TGTGCCAGCAGCCCAGATGCCCCGGGACTAGCGTTCCGGGGGGGCTTGTTTTTT. Translating gives CASSPDAPGLAFRGGLFF.